The T cell receptor beta chain under discussion was sequenced for a study of T-cell memory formation after mild COVID-19. Study overall: For the most part, TCR clusters were specific to one donor. Notes on the study in general: Memory cells collected pre-infection included some clones that later responded, suggesting cross-reactive memory joined.

CDR1 SGDLS and CDR2 YYNGEE come from the germline V gene. V trimming: 3 bases; J trimming: 5 bases; junction bases outside the gene matches: 4. The CDR3 contains 13 residues. This clonotype was counted ten times or more. The antigen remains unidentified. TCRdb used MiXCR to reprocess the 5' RACE reads, holding one entry per CDR3 protein. This sample yields roughly 600,000 distinct CDR3 sequences, of which roughly 18% are seen a single time; approximately 12% belongs to the top ten. Sequenced: PBMCs or a T cell subset sorted from them (not recorded which). The sequence was obtained from an adult woman who had mild COVID-19 (a few samples of this study predate the infection). Cell type and time point are not known. The chain uses TRBV9 and TRBJ1-2; 7 nucleotides line up with TRBD1. As DNA, the CDR3 is TGTGCCAGCAGCGCCGGGACAGCTTATGGCTACACCTTC. This encodes CASSAGTAYGYTF.